Here is one T cell receptor (beta chain) with its context. This specimen comes from a study of blood T cell repertoires in COVID-19. Study-level information: Samples taken during acute and convalescent COVID-19 were collected in the United States, Italy and Spain. In each case, the material was cDNA or gDNA derived from T cells, B-cell-depleted T cells, or PBMCs.

Original processing methods: Researchers report that nucleated cell counts were estimated from reference gene primer amplification. TCRdb keeps only in-frame clones here, not all; method: immunoSEQ multiplex PCR. V, J and clone size reflect that table, while D and trimming were determined from the DNA. The profile shows about 60,000 clones, roughly 80% of them singletons. CDR3 length: 15 residues. Deletions cut 0 bases from V and 4 bases from J, with 10 bases between. Input material: peripheral blood. The clonotype comes from a man older than 75 with acute or convalescent COVID-19. The J gene is TRBJ1-3, the V gene TRBV23-1, with unresolved D. TRBV23-1 is flagged as an ORF with uncertain function. The CDR3 protein is CASSQSVAGGNTIYF. In DNA form, the CDR3 reads TGCGCCAGCAGTCAATCAGTCGCGGGGGGAAACACCATATATTTT.